This TCR beta chain originates from a study of blood T cell repertoires in COVID-19. This table comes from immunoSEQ multiplex PCR, and its TCRdb copy is limited to in-frame clones, with some not included. The table lists about 340,000 clones, about 86% of them singletons, with about 4.2% in the top ten. The CDR3 length is 15 residues. V was shortened by 2 bases and J by 6 bases, with 17 bases between the two germline ends. Germline CDR1 is MNHEY and CDR2 is SVGAGI. The sequenced sample consisted of PBMCs or T cells enriched from blood (not recorded which). This receptor was obtained from a woman between 35 and 50 years old with acute COVID-19. V and J are TRBV6-5 and TRBJ2-7; the D gene is possibly TRBD1 (5 bases). CDR3 DNA sequence: TGTGCCAGCAGTTACCGAGTAACAGGATTAAGCGAGCAGTACTTC. Protein sequence: CASSYRVTGLSEQYF.